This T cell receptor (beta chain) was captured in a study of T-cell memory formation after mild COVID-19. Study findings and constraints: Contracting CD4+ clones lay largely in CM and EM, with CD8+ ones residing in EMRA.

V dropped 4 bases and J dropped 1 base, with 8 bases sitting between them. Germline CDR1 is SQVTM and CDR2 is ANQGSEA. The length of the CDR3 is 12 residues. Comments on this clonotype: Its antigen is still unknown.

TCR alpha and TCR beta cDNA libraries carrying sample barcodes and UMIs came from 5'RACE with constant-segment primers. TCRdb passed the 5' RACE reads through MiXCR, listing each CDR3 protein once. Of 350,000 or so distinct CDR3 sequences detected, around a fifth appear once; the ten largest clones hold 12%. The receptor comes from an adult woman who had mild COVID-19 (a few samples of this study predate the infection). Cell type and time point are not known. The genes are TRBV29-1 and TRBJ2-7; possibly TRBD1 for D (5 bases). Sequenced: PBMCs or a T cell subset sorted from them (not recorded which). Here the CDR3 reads CSVGQGSYEQYF. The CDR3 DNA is TGCAGCGTTGGGCAGGGTTCCTACGAGCAGTACTTC.